Each of the 20 T cell receptor beta chains below was sequenced from the same sample in a study of post-analysis software for immune sequencing data. Study-wide results and caveats: Relative to controls, patients had about five TRBV segments at higher frequency, with TRBV5-6, TRBV5-1 and TRBV20-1 among these.

The library was made from cDNA and included unique molecular identifiers. TCRdb processed the PCR reads anew with MiXCR; each CDR3 protein has one entry. The sample shows approximately 630,000 distinct CDR3 sequences, roughly three fifths of them seen only once. The antigens of these receptors remain unknown. The sample taken for sequencing was blood. The receptors derive from a girl aged 2-10 years with multiple sclerosis.

This rearrangement joins TRBV29-1 to TRBJ2-1; maybe TRBD2 (6 bases). Per germline, CDR1 SQVTM and CDR2 ANQGSEA. The CDR3 sequence is 15 residues long. Trimming took 7 bases from V and 2 from J, leaving 18 bases between them. The CDR3 region is CSGRLAVVPYNEQFF. The CDR3 DNA sequence: TGCAGCGGGAGGTTAGCGGTGGTGCCCTACAATGAGCAGTTCTTC.

This clonotype turned up a few times. CDR3 sequence (DNA): TGTGCCAGCAGCCCAGACCAGGGAGCCAAAAACATTCAGTACTTC. This encodes CASSPDQGAKNIQYF. The chain recombines TRBV7-8 with TRBJ2-4, with a possible D match to TRBD1 (5 bases). CDR3 length equals 15 residues. Germline loops: CDR1 SGHVS, CDR2 FQNEAQ. V dropped 5 bases and J dropped 0 bases, with 11 bases sitting between them.

This clonotype appeared a few times. The chain is built from TRBV29-1 and TRBJ1-4; possible D gene TRBD1, 5 bases. Per the germline V gene, CDR1 is SQVTM and CDR2 is ANQGSEA. CDR3 length: 13 amino acids. Trimming shortened V by 2 bases and J by 8 bases, and 12 bases separated the two germline ends. CDR3 DNA: TGCAGCGTTGAACGGCTCGAGGGGGAAAAACTGTTTTTT. Translation gives CSVERLEGEKLFF.

The rearrangement links TRBV4-3 to TRBJ1-2; TRBD1 might be the D (6 bases). Looked up from germline, CDR1 is LGHNA and CDR2 is YSLEER. CDR3 length equals 14 residues. Trimming stripped 0 bases from V and 4 bases from J, with 9 bases between. The CDR3 sequence is CASSQDGGGYGYTF. The CDR3 nucleotides are TGCGCCAGCAGCCAAGATGGAGGGGGCTATGGCTACACCTTC.

The table lists this clonotype with a count of one. The chain recombines TRBV5-1 with TRBJ2-1; unclear D gene. Looked up from germline, CDR1 is SGHRS and CDR2 is YFSETQ. V lost 2 bases, J lost 8 bases, and 8 bases lay in between. The CDR3 contains 12 residues. The CDR3, as DNA: TGCGCCAGCAGCTTAATAGGCGATGAGCAGTTCTTC. Protein sequence: CASSLIGDEQFF.

The rearrangement joins TRBV7-2 to TRBJ2-1; the D gene is possibly TRBD2 (6 bases). CDR1 and CDR2 (germline): SGHTA, FQGNSA. This CDR3 is 15 amino acids long. The V and J ends lost 2 bases and 9 bases respectively, with 17 bases between them. For the CDR3, the DNA is TGTGCCAGCAGCTTAAACGGGGAGGCTTACGGTGAGCAGTTCTTC. Residues: CASSLNGEAYGEQFF.

The chain employs TRBV14 and TRBJ2-6, with D possibly matching TRBD1 (5 bases). The CDR3 is made up of 18 amino acids. Germline V gene sequence: CDR1 SGHDN, CDR2 FVKESK. V was trimmed by 1 base and J by 0 bases, leaving 13 bases between them. CDR3 loop: CASSQGRAPSSGANVLTF. CDR3 bases: TGTGCCAGCAGCCAAGGCAGGGCCCCAAGCTCTGGGGCCAACGTCCTGACTTTC.

This clonotype has only a few counts. This rearrangement joins TRBV7-3 to TRBJ2-1, with 9 bases lining up with TRBD1. This CDR3 comprises 17 residues. The germline V gene encodes CDR1 SGHTA and CDR2 FQGTGA. With 4 bases clipped from V and 7 bases from J, the junction kept 14 bases outside the gene matches. The CDR3 DNA reads as TGTGCCAGCAGCTACGCCGGGGGAAGCGGGACAGGGAATGAGCAGTTCTTC. Protein: CASSYAGGSGTGNEQFF. Full variable domain (rest looked up from reference TRBV7-3 and TRBJ2-1): GAGVSQTPSNKVTEKGKYVELRCDPISGHTALYWYRQSLGQGPEFLIYFQGTGAADDSGLPNDRFFAVRPEGSVSTLKIQRTERGDSAVYLCASSYAGGSGTGNEQFFGPGTRLTVL.

The J gene is TRBJ1-5, the V gene TRBV7-2; 7 nucleotides agree with TRBD1. V trimming: 7 bases; J trimming: 1 base; junction bases outside the gene matches: 7. Germline V lookup: CDR1 SGHTA, CDR2 FQGNSA. This CDR3 spans 15 amino acids. For the CDR3, the DNA is TGTGCCAGCACCCCACAGACAGGGAGCAATCAGCCCCAGCATTTT. Translation gives CASTPQTGSNQPQHF.

The chain links TRBV20-1 to TRBJ2-1, with a weak D call TRBD1 (6 bases). The CDR3 is made up of 13 amino acids. Germline values: CDR1 DFQATT, CDR2 SNEGSKA (reference sequence). V lost 3 bases, J lost 3 bases, and 9 bases lay in between. Here the CDR3 DNA reads TGCAGTGCTAGTGGGGGCCACTACAATGAGCAGTTCTTC. This translates into CSASGGHYNEQFF.

CDR3 bases: TGCAGCGTTTACGATGGGGTACGCCCCGAGCAGTACTTC. Protein product: CSVYDGVRPEQYF. The rearrangement links TRBV29-1 to TRBJ2-7; D uncertain. Looked up from germline, CDR1 is SQVTM and CDR2 is ANQGSEA. This CDR3 spans 13 amino acids. V lost 5 bases to trimming and J lost 6 bases, with 17 bases between them.

This clonotype was counted a few times. V and J are TRBV5-1 and TRBJ1-5; D not resolved. This CDR3 has 15 amino acids. Germline lookup yields CDR1 SGHRS and CDR2 YFSETQ. Deletions cut 0 bases from V and 0 bases from J, with 7 bases between. The CDR3 DNA is TGCGCCAGCAGCTTGGGGCCGATTAGCAATCAGCCCCAGCATTTT. This encodes CASSLGPISNQPQHF.

This chain connects TRBV9 to TRBJ1-6; D is undetermined. The CDR3 has 15 residues. V lost 4 bases and J lost 5, with 13 bases in between. CDR1 SGDLS and CDR2 YYNGEE come from the germline V gene. As DNA, the CDR3 is TGTGCCAGCAGCCCCCGCGGGAGCGATAATTCACCCCTCCACTTT. It is translated as CASSPRGSDNSPLHF.

V gene TRBV7-9 combines with J gene TRBJ1-2, with TRBD1 identical over 7 bases. Germline CDR1 SEHNR, CDR2 FQNEAQ (reference sequence). Trimming removed 3 bases from V and 3 bases from J; junction bases left unmatched: 16. The CDR3 covers 18 residues. CDR3 in amino acids: CASSFLTGSPTGHYGYTF. The CDR3, as DNA: TGTGCCAGCAGCTTCCTGACAGGGAGCCCCACGGGACACTATGGCTACACCTTC.

The CDR3 DNA reads as TGTGCCAGCAGCCACTCCGAGGGACTAGCGCGATACAATGAGCAGTTCTTC. Translating gives CASSHSEGLARYNEQFF. V is TRBV4-2 and J is TRBJ2-1; 10 nucleotides match TRBD2. The length of the CDR3 is 17 residues. CDR1 and CDR2 from the germline V gene are LGHNA and YNFKEQ. J was trimmed by 4 bases and V by 3 bases; bases with no gene match: 9.

This clonotype was picked up a small number of times. This chain uses TRBV5-1 with TRBJ2-1, with 9 bases fitting TRBD2. The V and J ends lost 0 bases and 4 bases, in that order; junction bases with no gene match: 2. Germline V gene data show CDR1 as SGHRS and CDR2 as YFSETQ. The CDR3 covers 15 residues. The CDR3 loop is CASSLGLAEYNEQFF. CDR3 coding DNA: TGCGCCAGCAGCTTGGGACTAGCGGAATACAATGAGCAGTTCTTC.

This clonotype was picked up many times. V and J are TRBV12-3 or TRBV12-4 and TRBJ2-1; D may correspond to TRBD1 or TRBD2 (6 bases each). The CDR3 has 14 residues. The V and J ends lost 0 bases and 6 bases respectively, with 9 bases between them. CDR3 region: CASSLAGGGNEQFF. CDR3 DNA: TGTGCCAGCAGTTTAGCGGGGGGCGGCAATGAGCAGTTCTTC.

This clonotype was seen a handful of times. V usage is TRBV29-1 and J usage is TRBJ2-1; 10 positions match TRBD1. The germline V gene encodes CDR1 SQVTM and CDR2 ANQGSEA. The CDR3 covers 16 residues. V lost 3 bases and J lost 8; bases outside the gene matches: 13. CDR3: CSVDVEGTGANDEQFF. CDR3 DNA sequence: TGCAGCGTTGACGTTGAAGGGACAGGGGCTAACGATGAGCAGTTCTTC.

This clonotype has just a few counts. The chain recombines TRBV3-1 with TRBJ2-7, with TRBD2 identical over 7 bases. Germline loops: CDR1 LGHDT, CDR2 YNNKEL (reference sequence). The CDR3 runs to 15 residues. V dropped 0 bases and J dropped 5; count of bases not matched to a gene: 7. The DNA for the CDR3 is TGTGCCAGCAGCCAAGATGGGCGGGAGTACCACGAGCAGTACTTC. Translated, it gives CASSQDGREYHEQYF.

This chain joins TRBV6-5 and TRBJ1-6; no definite D call. The germline CDR1 and CDR2 sequences are MNHEY and SVGAGI. Trimming pared 7 bases from V and 7 bases from J, leaving 17 bases between. The CDR3 contains 15 residues. The DNA for the CDR3 is TGTGCCAGCACCCTCTCTCGTGGTGCCAATTCACCCCTCCACTTT. Amino acids: CASTLSRGANSPLHF.